Shown below are 10 T cell receptor beta chains from a single sample sequenced in a study of CD8 T cells in Susac syndrome. RNA, at about 0.45 to 1 ug, was reverse transcribed with random hexamers. TCRdb re-called the immunoSEQ multiplex PCR reads with MiXCR, one entry per CDR3 protein. The sample lists about 180,000 distinct CDR3 sequences; more than 90% were seen once. The sample was CD4+ T cells from PBMCs. Source of these receptors: a human donor with multiple sclerosis.

CDR3 nucleotide sequence: TGTGCCAGCAGATTAGCGGGGGGGCCAGGCAATGAGCAGTTCTTC. Its translation: CASRLAGGPGNEQFF. The chain recombines TRBV6-2 or TRBV6-3 with TRBJ2-1; 11 nucleotides align to TRBD2. The CDR3 runs to 15 residues. Trimming at V came to 6 bases and at J to 6 bases, leaving 7 bases not matched to a gene. Per germline, CDR1 MNHEY and CDR2 SVGEGT.

The chain carries TRBV9 and TRBJ1-2; D unresolved. Trimming removed 3 bases from V and 7 bases from J, with 7 bases in between. The CDR3 runs 11 residues. The germline V gene encodes CDR1 SGDLS and CDR2 YYNGEE. As DNA, the CDR3 is TGTGCCAGCAGCGAGGCCCGTGGCTACACCTTC. Its translation: CASSEARGYTF.

J is TRBJ2-3 and V is TRBV20-1; 10 bases are shared with TRBD1. Germline CDR1 DFQATT, CDR2 SNEGSKA (reference sequence). The CDR3 spans 14 residues. With V trimmed by 6 bases and J by 2 bases, 5 bases remained unmatched. CDR3 DNA sequence: TGCAGTGCCCCCGGGACAGGGGCCACAGATACGCAGTATTTT. Its translation: CSAPGTGATDTQYF.

The V call is TRBV18, the J call TRBJ1-2, with a weak D call TRBD1 (6 bases). Trimming pared 2 bases from V and 8 bases from J, leaving 9 bases between. This CDR3 has 12 amino acids. Germline CDR1 is KGHSH and CDR2 is LQKENI. The CDR3 sequence: CASSPTTGGYTF. The DNA of the CDR3 is TGTGCCAGCTCACCAACCACAGGGGGCTACACCTTC.

V is TRBV19 and J is TRBJ1-2; TRBD1 is a possible D gene (5 bases). Trimming shortened V by 7 bases and J by 4 bases, and 16 bases separated the two germline ends. The CDR3 covers 14 residues. Germline CDR1 LNHDA, CDR2 SQIVND (reference sequence). In DNA, the CDR3 is TGTGCCAGTACCCCTCTGCGACAGCTCTATGGCTACACCTTC. This gives the protein CASTPLRQLYGYTF.

The chain carries TRBV20-1 and TRBJ1-2; 12 bases map to TRBD1. The CDR3 runs to 17 residues. Germline trimming cut 6 bases from V and 4 bases from J; bases unmatched to any gene: 15. Germline CDR1 reads DFQATT; CDR2 reads SNEGSKA (reference sequence). DNA of the CDR3: TGCAGTGCCCAGGGTCCGGGACAGGGGGCGGGCGGCTATGGCTACACCTTC. Amino acids: CSAQGPGQGAGGYGYTF.

The chain links TRBV29-1 to TRBJ1-3; weak D call: TRBD1 (6 bases). V was trimmed by 4 bases and J by 4 bases, leaving 11 bases between them. There are 13 residues in the CDR3. From germline, CDR1 is SQVTM and CDR2 ANQGSEA. The CDR3 region has the DNA TGCAGCGTTGGGGGGCTAGGAGGAAACACCATATATTTT. This translates into CSVGGLGGNTIYF.

This chain uses TRBV19 with TRBJ2-7; 7 bases are shared with TRBD2. The CDR3 is 14 residues long. Losses at the gene ends were 3 bases for V and 4 bases for J; bases not matched to a gene: 6. Germline V CDR1 and CDR2: LNHDA, SQIVND (reference sequence). The CDR3 loop reads CASSIGGGAYEQYF. The CDR3, as DNA: TGTGCCAGTAGTATTGGCGGGGGAGCTTACGAGCAGTACTTC.

This clonotype was picked up one time. The chain is built from TRBV20-1 and TRBJ1-2, with 9 bases lining up with TRBD1. Germline assignment: CDR1 DFQATT and CDR2 SNEGSKA (reference sequence). The CDR3 extends over 13 amino acids. The V and J ends lost 5 bases and 7 bases, in that order; junction bases with no gene match: 8. The CDR3 here is CSAPYSQGAGYTF. The CDR3 nucleotides are TGCAGTGCTCCATACTCACAGGGGGCTGGCTACACCTTC.

This chain links TRBV29-1 with TRBJ1-1; TRBD1 matches at 7 bases. This CDR3 has 12 residues. The V and J ends lost 7 bases and 2 bases, in that order; junction bases with no gene match: 4. Germline V gene data show CDR1 as SQVTM and CDR2 as ANQGSEA. The CDR3 DNA is TGCAGCGCCTGGGACAGAAACACTGAAGCTTTCTTT. It is translated as CSAWDRNTEAFF. The full variable domain, its missing parts supplied by reference TRBV29-1 and TRBJ1-1, is SAVISQKPSRDICQRGTSLTIQCQVDSQVTMMFWYRQQPGQSLTLIATANQGSEATYESGFVIDKFPISRPNLTFSTLTVSNMSPEDSSIYLCSAWDRNTEAFFGQGTRLTVV.